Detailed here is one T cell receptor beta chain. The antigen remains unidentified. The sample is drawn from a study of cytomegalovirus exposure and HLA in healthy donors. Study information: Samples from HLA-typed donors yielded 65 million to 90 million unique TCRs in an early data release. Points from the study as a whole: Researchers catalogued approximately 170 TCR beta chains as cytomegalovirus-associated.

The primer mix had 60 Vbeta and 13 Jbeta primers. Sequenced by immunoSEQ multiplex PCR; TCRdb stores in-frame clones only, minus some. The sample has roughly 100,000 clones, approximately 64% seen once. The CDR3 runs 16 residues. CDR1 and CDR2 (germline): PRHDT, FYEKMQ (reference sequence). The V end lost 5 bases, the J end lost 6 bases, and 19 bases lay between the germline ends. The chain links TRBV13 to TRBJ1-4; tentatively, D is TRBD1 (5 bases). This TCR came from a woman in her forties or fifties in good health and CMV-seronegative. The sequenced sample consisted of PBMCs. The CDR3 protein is CASSPPRGQGDEKLFF. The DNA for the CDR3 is TGTGCCAGCAGCCCTCCAAGGGGCCAGGGTGATGAAAAACTGTTTTTT. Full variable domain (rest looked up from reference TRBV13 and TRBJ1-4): AAGVIQSPRHLIKEKRETATLKCYPIPRHDTVYWYQQGPGQDPQFLISFYEKMQSDKGSIPDRFSAQQFSDYHSELNMSSLELGDSALYFCASSPPRGQGDEKLFFGSGTQLSVL.